This TCR beta chain is from a study of CD8+ T cells in alopecia areata. On this clone: The antigen is not known.

As for treatment: oral pan-JAK inhibitor, 5-10 mg twice daily. RNA, once extracted, was reverse transcribed into cDNA for use as the sequencing template. The method was immunoSEQ multiplex PCR; TCRdb's version includes in-frame clones alone and lacks a portion of them. The table shows around 190,000 clones, with around 56% occurring only once. Whole-study results and caveats: Scalp clonality decreased significantly with tofacitinib, and so did expanded CD8+ clones among the top 100.

The receptor was derived from a human donor with alopecia areata. The sample in question was CD4+ T cells sorted from blood, obtained at week 4, from a patient treated with tofacitinib.

CDR3 protein: CASSEPLGEQYF. CDR3 DNA: TGTGCCAGCAGTGAGCCTTTGGGGGAGCAGTACTTC. The chain couples TRBV25-1 to TRBJ2-7; no clear D gene. The V gene's germline CDR1 is MGHDK and CDR2 SYGVNS. CDR3 size: 12 residues. V dropped 3 bases and J dropped 7 bases, with 10 bases sitting between them.